Following are 23 T cell receptor beta chains from one sample sequenced in a study of cytomegalovirus exposure and HLA in healthy donors. The PCR contained 60 Vbeta and 13 Jbeta primers. Sequencing used immunoSEQ multiplex PCR; TCRdb keeps in-frame clones, though not all of them. The data contain 95,000 to 150,000 clones, approximately 78% of them singletons. Material for sequencing was PBMCs. The receptors shown here come from a man younger than 40 in good health and CMV-seropositive.

The V gene is TRBV11-2, the J gene TRBJ2-1, with a weak D call TRBD1 (6 bases). The germline V gene has CDR1 SGHAT and CDR2 FQNNGV. The V and J ends lost 4 bases and 7 bases respectively, with 14 bases between them. CDR3 length: 14 amino acids. The CDR3, as DNA: TGTGCCAGCAGCTCGCAGGGGTTACTAAATGAGCAGTTCTTC. This encodes CASSSQGLLNEQFF.

V gene TRBV11-1 combines with J gene TRBJ1-2; TRBD1 matches at 11 bases. V trimming: 5 bases; J trimming: 1 base; junction bases outside the gene matches: 9. CDR3 length equals 17 residues. Germline loops: CDR1 SGHAT, CDR2 FQDESV (reference sequence). CDR3 residues: CASSPHIGTGGNYGYTF. The DNA of the CDR3 is TGTGCCAGCAGCCCACACATCGGGACAGGGGGTAACTATGGCTACACCTTC. Combining the CDR3 with reference TRBV11-1 and TRBJ1-2 gives the whole variable domain EAEVAQSPRYKITEKSQAVAFWCDPISGHATLYWYRQILGQGPELLVQFQDESVVDDSQLPKDRFSAERLKGVDSTLKIQPAELGDSAMYLCASSPHIGTGGNYGYTFGSGTRLTVV.

The chain employs TRBV29-1 and TRBJ2-5; 10 bases agree with TRBD2. J was trimmed by 3 bases and V by 6 bases; bases with no gene match: 7. CDR1 and CDR2 (germline): SQVTM, ANQGSEA. CDR3 length: 14 amino acids. CDR3 sequence (DNA): TGCAGCGTGGACGGACTAGCGGAAAAAGAGACCCAGTACTTC. It is translated as CSVDGLAEKETQYF.

The chain recombines TRBV10-2 with TRBJ1-5; TRBD1 aligns across 8 bases. Looked up from germline, CDR1 is WSHSY and CDR2 is SAAADI. The CDR3 has 13 residues. Unmatched junction bases numbered 3, after V lost 6 bases and J lost 5 bases. CDR3 loop: CASRDRVDQPQHF. CDR3 sequence (DNA): TGCGCCAGCAGGGACAGGGTTGATCAGCCCCAGCATTTT.

This sequence joins TRBV6-5 and TRBJ2-1, with D possibly matching TRBD2 (5 bases). The CDR3 is made up of 16 amino acids. V dropped 3 bases and J dropped 2 bases, with 14 bases sitting between them. CDR1 is MNHEY and CDR2 is SVGAGI in the germline V gene. CDR3: CASSYFAGKTYNEQFF. The CDR3 region has the DNA TGTGCCAGCAGTTATTTTGCGGGCAAGACCTACAATGAGCAGTTCTTC.

This clone has only one observation. V and J are TRBV29-1 and TRBJ1-3, with D unresolved. CDR1 is SQVTM and CDR2 is ANQGSEA in the germline V gene. CDR3 size: 13 residues. The CDR3 DNA reads as TGCACCGTGAGTGAGGGTTCTGGAAACACCATATATTTT. Protein product: CTVSEGSGNTIYF.

The V call is TRBV6-1, the J call TRBJ2-1; D not certain. CDR1 MNHNS and CDR2 SASEGT come from the germline V gene. The CDR3 is 12 amino acids. V was shortened by 6 bases and J by 4 bases, with 7 bases between the two germline ends. CDR3 sequence reads: CASSSQYNEQFF. In nucleotides, the CDR3 is TGTGCCAGCAGCTCACAATACAATGAGCAGTTCTTC.

V gene TRBV7-8 combines with J gene TRBJ1-2; D is unresolved. This CDR3 has 14 amino acids. The V end was cut by 5 bases, the J end by 5 bases, with 15 bases between. Germline V CDR1 and CDR2: SGHVS, FQNEAQ. CDR3 residues: CASSPSMASYGYTF. As DNA, the CDR3 is TGTGCCAGCAGCCCCTCGATGGCCTCTTATGGCTACACCTTC.

This clone was counted between two and nine times. The chain employs TRBV6-6 and TRBJ2-7; 10 nucleotides agree with TRBD2. In germline, CDR1 is MNHNY, CDR2 SVGAGI (reference sequence). V was clipped by 0 bases and J by 7 bases; unmatched bases: 3. There are 14 residues in the CDR3. The CDR3 DNA reads TGTGCCAGCAGTTACTCAGCACTAGCGGGGGAGCAGTACTTC. It is translated as CASSYSALAGEQYF.

V gene TRBV10-3 combines with J gene TRBJ2-1, with 11 bases aligning to TRBD2. The CDR3 consists of 16 residues. Germline V gene sequence: CDR1 ENHRY, CDR2 SYGVKD. Losses at the gene ends were 2 bases for V and 5 bases for J; bases not matched to a gene: 5. CDR3 sequence (DNA): TGTGCCATCAGTGAGAAGGAGGGACTAGCGGACAATGAGCAGTTCTTC. Translated, it gives CAISEKEGLADNEQFF.

The CDR3 DNA follows: TGTGCCAGCAGCGTAGATGCCAGGGCGACCGCCGGGGAGCTGTTTTTT. Its translation: CASSVDARATAGELFF. This chain connects TRBV9 to TRBJ2-2; a weak D match, TRBD1 (5 bases). From germline, CDR1 is SGDLS and CDR2 YYNGEE. The V end was cut by 0 bases, the J end by 6 bases, with 15 bases between. The CDR3 has 16 residues. Supplemented by reference TRBV9 and TRBJ2-2, the full variable domain reads DSGVTQTPKHLITATGQRVTLRCSPRSGDLSVYWYQQSLDQGLQFLIQYYNGEERAKGNILERFSAQQFPDLHSELNLSSLELGDSALYFCASSVDARATAGELFFGEGSRLTVL.

The gene calls are TRBV5-1 and TRBJ1-2, with 8 bases fitting TRBD1. The germline V gene has CDR1 SGHRS and CDR2 YFSETQ. The CDR3 spans 17 residues. Losses at the gene ends were 4 bases for V and 0 bases for J; bases not matched to a gene: 11. Here the CDR3 DNA reads TGCGCCAGCAGCCCAGGACAGGGTAATATCGCTAACTATGGCTACACCTTC. Its translation is CASSPGQGNIANYGYTF.

The chain links TRBV4-2 to TRBJ2-7, with TRBD2 matching 12 bases. The CDR3 spans 17 residues. Trimming took 1 base from V and 4 from J; bases not matched to a gene: 8. Germline CDR1 LGHNA, CDR2 YNFKEQ. The CDR3: CASSQVERLAGAYEQYF. CDR3 DNA sequence: TGTGCCAGCAGCCAAGTAGAGAGACTAGCGGGAGCGTACGAGCAGTACTTC.

V and J are TRBV6-5 and TRBJ2-7, with D unresolved. This CDR3 contains 15 residues. Germline V lookup: CDR1 MNHEY, CDR2 SVGAGI. V dropped 6 bases and J dropped 5 bases, with 20 bases sitting between them. CDR3 nucleotides: TGTGCCAGCAGCCTAAACCTTATTTCCACGGACGAGCAGTACTTC. Translated: CASSLNLISTDEQYF.

J is TRBJ2-3 and V is TRBV19, with D maybe TRBD1 (5 bases). The CDR3 has 13 amino acids. CDR1 is LNHDA, CDR2 SQIVND, per germline (reference sequence). Trimming shortened V by 3 bases and J by 3 bases, and 7 bases separated the two germline ends. This chain's CDR3 is CASSIAGTDTQYF. In DNA form, the CDR3 reads TGTGCCAGTAGTATTGCAGGGACAGATACGCAGTATTTT.

The chain employs TRBV10-1 and TRBJ1-2; a possible D gene is TRBD1 (6 bases). The CDR3 has 14 residues. The V end was cut by 6 bases, the J end by 4 bases, with 15 bases between. Germline CDR1 reads WNHNN; CDR2 reads SYGVQD (reference sequence). The CDR3 reads CASSSDRTGYGYTF. The CDR3 DNA follows: TGCGCCAGCAGCAGCGACAGGACCGGCTATGGCTACACCTTC.

This rearrangement joins TRBV7-9 to TRBJ2-5, with D maybe TRBD2 (5 bases). Germline CDR1 SEHNR, CDR2 FQNEAQ (reference sequence). The CDR3 contains 11 residues. Trimming shortened V by 5 bases and J by 9 bases, and 10 bases separated the two germline ends. CDR3 DNA sequence: TGTGCCAGCAGCGGAGGTGAGGCCCAGTACTTC. This gives the protein CASSGGEAQYF.

The chain recombines TRBV2 with TRBJ1-4; 7 nucleotides match TRBD1. Losses at the gene ends were 4 bases for V and 1 base for J; bases not matched to a gene: 0. CDR1 is SNHLY and CDR2 is FYNNEI in the germline V gene. The CDR3 loop spans 14 amino acids. The CDR3 DNA reads TGTGCCAGCAGTGGACAGGGAACTAATGAAAAACTGTTTTTT. It is translated as CASSGQGTNEKLFF.

V usage is TRBV10-3 and J usage is TRBJ2-7, with D perhaps TRBD1 (6 bases). V was pared by 10 bases and J by 5 bases, with 12 bases between. The CDR3 is 11 amino acids. CDR1 is ENHRY and CDR2 is SYGVKD in the germline V gene. The CDR3 sequence: CATRQAHEQYF. Written as DNA, the CDR3 is TGTGCCACTCGACAGGCCCACGAGCAGTACTTC.

The CDR3 region is CSVGTEHSYNEQFF. DNA of the CDR3: TGCAGCGTTGGGACAGAACATTCCTACAATGAGCAGTTCTTC. The chain employs TRBV29-1 and TRBJ2-1; D might be TRBD1 (6 bases). The V end lost 4 bases, the J end lost 1 base, and 11 bases lay between the germline ends. This CDR3 region has 14 residues. Germline values: CDR1 SQVTM, CDR2 ANQGSEA.

The chain combines TRBV13 with TRBJ2-3; TRBD1 matches 9 bases. CDR1 and CDR2 from the germline V gene are PRHDT and FYEKMQ (reference sequence). Trimming cost V 5 bases and J 2 bases; bases outside gene matches: 5. This CDR3 has 15 residues. For the CDR3, the DNA is TGTGCCAGCAGCCTACAGGGGGCCGCCACAGATACGCAGTATTTT. Protein product: CASSLQGAATDTQYF.

This chain connects TRBV25-1 to TRBJ2-1; 8 bases match TRBD1. In germline, CDR1 is MGHDK, CDR2 SYGVNS. This CDR3 spans 15 amino acids. Trimming took 2 bases from V and 6 from J; bases not matched to a gene: 6. As DNA, the CDR3 is TGTGCCAGCAGTGAACCGGGACAGGCCTCCAATGAGCAGTTCTTC. Protein product: CASSEPGQASNEQFF.

The chain recombines TRBV11-2 with TRBJ2-7; 8 bases align to TRBD2. From germline, CDR1 is SGHAT and CDR2 FQNNGV. This CDR3 contains 16 residues. V was clipped by 5 bases and J by 4 bases; unmatched bases: 13. DNA for the CDR3: TGTGCCAGCAGCGAGCCGGGGACGGGAGGGCCTTACGAGCAGTACTTC. This encodes CASSEPGTGGPYEQYF.